This is a list of T cell receptor beta chains from one sample in a study of HIV-infected patients and healthy controls. TCRdb reprocessed the 5' RACE reads via MiXCR and lists one record per CDR3 protein. Here the sample spans about 4,600 distinct CDR3 sequences, around 5.9% being singletons. This specimen was blood, taken during antiretroviral therapy. The receptors were sampled from an adult with HIV infection. CDR3s leave out the opening cysteine and the closing phenylalanine or tryptophan.

CDR3aa: ASSFVGSGAYNSPLH
j_gene: TRBJ1-6
v_gene: TRBV28

CDR3aa: ASSQEIGRKNLAGNTIY
j_gene: TRBJ1-3
v_gene: TRBV4-2

CDR3aa: SARGLSLAGGPSEHEQY
j_gene: TRBJ2-7
v_gene: TRBV20-1

CDR3aa: ASSSRGEQF
j_gene: TRBJ2-1
v_gene: TRBV7-9

CDR3aa: ASSSNRNQPQH
j_gene: TRBJ1-5
v_gene: TRBV6-5

CDR3aa: ASSLGQPQH
j_gene: TRBJ1-5
v_gene: TRBV28

CDR3aa: ASSPAGGYTEAF
j_gene: TRBJ1-1
v_gene: TRBV5-1

CDR3aa: ASSEVRREGPDTQY
j_gene: TRBJ2-3
v_gene: TRBV2

CDR3aa: ASSLTGPNYGYT
j_gene: TRBJ1-2
v_gene: TRBV12-3/TRBV12-4

CDR3aa: ASSLAGTGTGEQY
j_gene: TRBJ2-7
v_gene: TRBV5-1

CDR3aa: AISDDGTGKTEAF
j_gene: TRBJ1-1
v_gene: TRBV10-3

CDR3aa: ASSRGTGEAF
j_gene: TRBJ1-1
v_gene: TRBV4-1

CDR3aa: ASSASPDGRTNYGYT
j_gene: TRBJ1-2
v_gene: TRBV5-5

CDR3aa: ASRRTSGRDPNEQF
j_gene: TRBJ2-1
v_gene: TRBV6-6

CDR3aa: ASSLLWDSNEKLF
j_gene: TRBJ1-4
v_gene: TRBV7-9

CDR3aa: ASDGHAEAF
j_gene: TRBJ1-1
v_gene: TRBV6-6

CDR3aa: ASSLGTSGEQF
j_gene: TRBJ2-1
v_gene: TRBV28

CDR3aa: ASSLGGTSGTTVYEQF
j_gene: TRBJ2-1
v_gene: TRBV5-1

CDR3aa: ASWGGESYNEQF
j_gene: TRBJ2-1
v_gene: TRBV6-2/TRBV6-3

CDR3aa: ASSPQGQGITDTQY
j_gene: TRBJ2-3
v_gene: TRBV7-2

CDR3aa: ASSTPGLEAF
j_gene: TRBJ1-1
v_gene: TRBV6-5

CDR3aa: ASSLNGASSNEKLF
j_gene: TRBJ1-4
v_gene: TRBV5-1

CDR3aa: ASRGGSSGGYT
j_gene: TRBJ1-2
v_gene: TRBV2

CDR3aa: ASSLPPPSEQF
j_gene: TRBJ2-1
v_gene: TRBV7-9

CDR3aa: ASRGGQPQPQH
j_gene: TRBJ1-5
v_gene: TRBV19

CDR3aa: SARVPGDGYT
j_gene: TRBJ1-2
v_gene: TRBV20-1

CDR3aa: ASSSGGTQY
j_gene: TRBJ2-3
v_gene: TRBV7-7

CDR3aa: SVSPGPLMSGANVLT
j_gene: TRBJ2-6
v_gene: TRBV29-1

CDR3aa: ASTLLQEQF
j_gene: TRBJ2-1
v_gene: TRBV2

CDR3aa: ASSLGGVDSSYEQY
j_gene: TRBJ2-7
v_gene: TRBV7-8